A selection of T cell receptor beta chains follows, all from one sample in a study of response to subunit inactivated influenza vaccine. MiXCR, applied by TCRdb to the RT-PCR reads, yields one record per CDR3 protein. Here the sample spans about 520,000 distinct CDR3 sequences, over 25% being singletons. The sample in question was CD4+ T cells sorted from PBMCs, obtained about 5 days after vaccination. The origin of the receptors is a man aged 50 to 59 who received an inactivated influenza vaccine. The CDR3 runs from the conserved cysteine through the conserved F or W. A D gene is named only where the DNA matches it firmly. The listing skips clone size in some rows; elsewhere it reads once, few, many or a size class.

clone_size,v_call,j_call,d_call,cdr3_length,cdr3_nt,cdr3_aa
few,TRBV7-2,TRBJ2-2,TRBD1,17,TGTGCCAGCAGCGTAGGCCGGGACAGGGCTATCACCGGGGAGCTGTTTTTT,CASSVGRDRAITGELFF
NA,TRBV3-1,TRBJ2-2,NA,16,TGTGCCAGCAGCCTCACCCGGACGGGGAACACCGGGGAGCTGTTTTTT,CASSLTRTGNTGELFF
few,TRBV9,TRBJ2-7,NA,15,TGTGCCAGCAGCGTAGAGGGACGCCCCTTTATGGAGCAGTACTTC,CASSVEGRPFMEQYF
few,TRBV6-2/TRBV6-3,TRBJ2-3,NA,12,TGTGCCAGCAGCACCGACACAGATACGCAGTATTTT,CASSTDTDTQYF
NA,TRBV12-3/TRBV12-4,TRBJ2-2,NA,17,TGTGCCAGCAGTTTAGGGTTTGGTCCTAGGAACACCGGGGAGCTGTTTTTT,CASSLGFGPRNTGELFF
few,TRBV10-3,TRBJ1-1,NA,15,TGTGCCATCAGTGTTTCGGGGGCGGGAAGAACTGAAGCTTTCTTT,CAISVSGAGRTEAFF
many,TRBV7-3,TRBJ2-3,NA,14,TGTGCCAGCAGCTTTGCTGGTACCACAGATACGCAGTATTTT,CASSFAGTTDTQYF
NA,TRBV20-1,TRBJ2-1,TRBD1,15,TGCAGTGCTAGAGTGGGGACAGGTTCCTACAATGAGCAGTTCTTC,CSARVGTGSYNEQFF
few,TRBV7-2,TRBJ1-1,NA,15,TGTGCCAGCAGCTTAGTCCAGGGCAAGAACACTGAAGCTTTCTTT,CASSLVQGKNTEAFF
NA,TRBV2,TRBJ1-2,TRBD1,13,TGTGCCAGCAGTGGGGGACAGGCGCATGGCTACACCTTC,CASSGGQAHGYTF
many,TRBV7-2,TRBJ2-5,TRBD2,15,TGTGCCAGCAGCTTATCTAGGACTAGCGGTGCGACCCAGTACTTC,CASSLSRTSGATQYF
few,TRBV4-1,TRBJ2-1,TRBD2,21,TGCGCCAGCAGCCAAGCCCTGAGTGCTAGCGGGTTGGTCGGTATCTACAATGAGCAGTTCTTC,CASSQALSASGLVGIYNEQFF
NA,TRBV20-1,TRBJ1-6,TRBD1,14,TGCAGTGCTCAGCCCGGGACAGCCAATTCACCCCTCCACTTT,CSAQPGTANSPLHF
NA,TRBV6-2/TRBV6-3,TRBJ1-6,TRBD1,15,TGTGCCAGCAACTCCGCCCAGGGGGCTAATTCACCCCTCCACTTT,CASNSAQGANSPLHF
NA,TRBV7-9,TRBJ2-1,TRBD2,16,TGTGCCAGCAGCCCCCGGTGGGCTAGCGGGGACAATGAGCAGTTCTTC,CASSPRWASGDNEQFF
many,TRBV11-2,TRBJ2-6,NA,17,TGTGCCAGCAGCTTATCCCCACAGGGTTACGGGGCCAACGTCCTGACTTTC,CASSLSPQGYGANVLTF
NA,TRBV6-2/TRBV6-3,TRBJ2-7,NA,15,TGTGCCAGCAGTTACTCGTTCCTCATAAAATACGAGCAGTACTTC,CASSYSFLIKYEQYF
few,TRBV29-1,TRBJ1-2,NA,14,TGCAGCGTTGAATCACCGGGAGTTGGCTATGGCTACACCTTC,CSVESPGVGYGYTF
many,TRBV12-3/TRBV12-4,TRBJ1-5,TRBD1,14,TGTGCCAGCAGCCGTGACAGGGCGGGTCAGCCCCAGCATTTT,CASSRDRAGQPQHF
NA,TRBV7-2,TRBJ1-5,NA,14,TGTGCCAGCAGCTTAGGGGCAGGGTATCAGCCCCAGCATTTT,CASSLGAGYQPQHF
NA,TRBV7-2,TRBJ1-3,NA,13,TGTGCCAGCAGCTTAGTTAGGGGAAACACCATATATTTT,CASSLVRGNTIYF
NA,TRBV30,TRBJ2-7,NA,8,TGTGCCTTGGACGAGCAGTACTTC,CALDEQYF
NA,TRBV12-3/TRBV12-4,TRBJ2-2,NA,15,TGTGCCAGCAGTCTGACACCCCAGAACACCGGGGAGCTGTTTTTT,CASSLTPQNTGELFF
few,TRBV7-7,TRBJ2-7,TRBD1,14,TGTGCTAGCAGCCCTCGGACAGGAACGGGAGAGCAGTACTTC,CASSPRTGTGEQYF